This TCR beta chain was profiled in a study of early T cells in non-severe SARS-CoV-2 infection. In the study overall: Unpaired chains resulted from sequencing bulk RNA of unsorted whole blood.

Trimming removed 6 bases from V and 5 bases from J, with 19 bases in between. The CDR3 sequence is 15 residues long. Per germline, CDR1 MNHNS and CDR2 SASEGT. Each single cDNA molecule received a unique molecular identifier. TCRdb re-called the 5' RACE reads with MiXCR, one entry per CDR3 protein. Of 70,000 or so distinct CDR3 sequences in the sample, around a tenth are singletons; the top ten hold about 7.1%. The sequencing here drew on whole blood, taken at baseline. The chain recombines TRBV6-1 with TRBJ2-5; tentative D call: TRBD2 (6 bases). The clonotype was recovered from an adult who was a healthcare worker with PCR-confirmed SARS-CoV-2 infection or an uninfected control (not recorded which). CDR3 DNA sequence: TGTGCCAGCAGACACACTGGAGGGGTGGCGGAGACCCAGTACTTC. Translation: CASRHTGGVAETQYF.